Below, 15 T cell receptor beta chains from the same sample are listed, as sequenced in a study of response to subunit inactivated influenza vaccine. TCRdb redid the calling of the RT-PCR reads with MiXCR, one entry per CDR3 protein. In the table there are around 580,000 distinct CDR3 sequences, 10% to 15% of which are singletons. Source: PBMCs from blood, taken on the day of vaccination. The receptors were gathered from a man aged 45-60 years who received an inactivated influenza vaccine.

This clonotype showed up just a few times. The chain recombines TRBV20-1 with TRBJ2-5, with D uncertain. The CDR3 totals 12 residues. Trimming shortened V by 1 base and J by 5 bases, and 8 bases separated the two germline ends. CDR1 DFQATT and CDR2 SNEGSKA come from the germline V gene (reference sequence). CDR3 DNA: TGCAGTGCTAGAGTGTTGCACGAGACCCAGTACTTC. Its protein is CSARVLHETQYF.

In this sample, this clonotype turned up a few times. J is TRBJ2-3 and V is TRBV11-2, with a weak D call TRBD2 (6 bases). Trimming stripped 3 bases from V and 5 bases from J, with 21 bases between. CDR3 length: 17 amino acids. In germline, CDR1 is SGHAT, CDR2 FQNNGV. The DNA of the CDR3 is TGTGCCAGCAGCTTGGGAAGGAGGGTTTTACGTTTAGATACGCAGTATTTT. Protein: CASSLGRRVLRLDTQYF. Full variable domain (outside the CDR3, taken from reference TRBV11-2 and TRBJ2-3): EAGVAQSPRYKIIEKRQSVAFWCNPISGHATLYWYQQILGQGPKLLIQFQNNGVVDDSQLPKDRFSAERLKGVDSTLKIQPAKLEDSAVYLCASSLGRRVLRLDTQYFGPGTRLTVL.

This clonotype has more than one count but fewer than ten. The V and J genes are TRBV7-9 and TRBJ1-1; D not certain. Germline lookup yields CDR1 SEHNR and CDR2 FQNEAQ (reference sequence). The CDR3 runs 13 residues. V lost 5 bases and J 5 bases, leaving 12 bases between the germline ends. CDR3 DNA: TGTGCCAGCAGCGTTACAGCGGGGACTGAAGCTTTCTTT. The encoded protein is CASSVTAGTEAFF.

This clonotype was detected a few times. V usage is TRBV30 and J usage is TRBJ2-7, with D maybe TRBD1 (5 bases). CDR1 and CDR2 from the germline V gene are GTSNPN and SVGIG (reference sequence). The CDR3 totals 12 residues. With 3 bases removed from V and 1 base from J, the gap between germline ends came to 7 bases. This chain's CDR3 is CAWSAGSYEQYF. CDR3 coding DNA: TGTGCCTGGAGCGCAGGGTCCTACGAGCAGTACTTC.

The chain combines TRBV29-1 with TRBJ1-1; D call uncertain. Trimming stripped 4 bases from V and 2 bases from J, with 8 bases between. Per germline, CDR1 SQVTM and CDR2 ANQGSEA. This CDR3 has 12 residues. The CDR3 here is CSVVLGNTEAFF. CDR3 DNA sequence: TGCAGCGTTGTCCTGGGCAACACTGAAGCTTTCTTT.

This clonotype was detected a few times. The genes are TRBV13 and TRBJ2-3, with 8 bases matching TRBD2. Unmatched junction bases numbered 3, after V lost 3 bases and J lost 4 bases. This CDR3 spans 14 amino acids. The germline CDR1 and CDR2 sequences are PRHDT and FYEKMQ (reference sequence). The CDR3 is CASSFGGAPDTQYF. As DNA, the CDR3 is TGTGCCAGCAGCTTCGGGGGGGCCCCAGATACGCAGTATTTT.

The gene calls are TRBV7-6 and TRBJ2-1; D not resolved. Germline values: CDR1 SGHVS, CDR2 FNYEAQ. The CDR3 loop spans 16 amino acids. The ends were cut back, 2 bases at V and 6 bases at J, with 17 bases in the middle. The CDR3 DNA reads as TGTGCCAGCAGCTTAATTGCAGGAAGGTTATCCAATGAGCAGTTCTTC. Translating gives CASSLIAGRLSNEQFF.

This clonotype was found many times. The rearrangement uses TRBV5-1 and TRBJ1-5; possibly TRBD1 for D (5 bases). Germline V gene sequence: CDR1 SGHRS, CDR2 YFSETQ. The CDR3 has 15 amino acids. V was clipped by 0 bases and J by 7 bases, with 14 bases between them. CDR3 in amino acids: CASSLAPGTGQPQHF. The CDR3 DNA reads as TGCGCCAGCAGCTTGGCACCCGGGACGGGACAGCCCCAGCATTTT.

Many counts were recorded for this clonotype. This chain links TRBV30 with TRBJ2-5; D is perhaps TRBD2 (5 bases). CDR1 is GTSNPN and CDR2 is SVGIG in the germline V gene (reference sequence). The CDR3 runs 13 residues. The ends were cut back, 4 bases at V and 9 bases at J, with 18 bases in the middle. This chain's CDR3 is CAWISEAGRSQYF. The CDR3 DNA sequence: TGTGCCTGGATCTCGGAGGCAGGCCGGTCCCAGTACTTC.

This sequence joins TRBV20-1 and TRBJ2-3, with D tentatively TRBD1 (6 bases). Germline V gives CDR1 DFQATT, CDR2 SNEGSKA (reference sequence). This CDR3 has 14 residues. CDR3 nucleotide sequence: TGCTCGTTCACCGTAGGGGGTGGCGCAGATACGCAGTATTTT. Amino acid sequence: CSFTVGGGADTQYF.

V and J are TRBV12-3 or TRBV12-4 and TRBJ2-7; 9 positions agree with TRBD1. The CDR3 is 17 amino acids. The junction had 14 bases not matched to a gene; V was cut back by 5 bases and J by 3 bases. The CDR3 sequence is CASSGEGQGHQYYEQYF. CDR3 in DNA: TGTGCCAGCAGTGGGGAGGGACAGGGCCACCAATACTACGAGCAGTACTTC.

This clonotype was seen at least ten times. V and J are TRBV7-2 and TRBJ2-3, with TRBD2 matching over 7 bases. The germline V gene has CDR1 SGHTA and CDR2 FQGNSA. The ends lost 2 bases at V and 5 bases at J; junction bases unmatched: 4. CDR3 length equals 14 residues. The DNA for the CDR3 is TGTGCCAGCAGCTTATGGGGGGGTGAAGATACGCAGTATTTT. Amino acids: CASSLWGGEDTQYF.

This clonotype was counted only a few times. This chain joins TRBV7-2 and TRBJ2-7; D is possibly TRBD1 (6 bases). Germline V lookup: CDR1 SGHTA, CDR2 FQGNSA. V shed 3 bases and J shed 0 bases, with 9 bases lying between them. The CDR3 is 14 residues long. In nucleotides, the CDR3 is TGTGCCAGCAGCTTTAGGGGGTTCTCCTACGAGCAGTACTTC. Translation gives CASSFRGFSYEQYF.

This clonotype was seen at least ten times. CDR3 in DNA: TGCAGTGCTAGAGATGTAAGGGAGGGGTCCCCCGGGGAGCTGTTTTTT. This encodes CSARDVREGSPGELFF. The chain combines TRBV20-1 with TRBJ2-2, with TRBD2 identical over 7 bases. J was trimmed by 6 bases and V by 0 bases; bases with no gene match: 10. This CDR3 is built from 16 residues. Germline V lookup: CDR1 DFQATT, CDR2 SNEGSKA (reference sequence).

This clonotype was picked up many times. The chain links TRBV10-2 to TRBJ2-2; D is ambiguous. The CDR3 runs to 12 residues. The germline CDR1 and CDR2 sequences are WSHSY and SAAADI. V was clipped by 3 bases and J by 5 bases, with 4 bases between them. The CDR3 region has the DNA TGCGCCAGCAGTGAACGTACCGGGGAGCTGTTTTTT. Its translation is CASSERTGELFF.